Listed below are T cell receptor beta chains from one sample, sequenced in a study of shared clonotypes between healthy human individuals. Profiling relied on immunoSEQ multiplex PCR, and the TCRdb table lists in-frame clones only, not all of them. The sample contains a few million clones, approximately 90% of which appear only once. The sequenced sample consisted of naive CD4+ T cells sorted from blood. The source is a man between 18 and 29 years old in good health. Both conserved end residues are part of each CDR3. A D gene is named only where the DNA matches it firmly. Rows may omit the clone size; those that give it use once, few, many or a size class.

v_gene	j_gene	abundance	len	d_gene	CDR3aa	CDR3nt
TRBV4-1	TRBJ1-4	-	17	-	CASSPGEGRGSNEKLFF	TGCGCCAGCAGCCCCGGGGAGGGAAGGGGGTCTAATGAAAAACTGTTTTTT
TRBV10-3	TRBJ2-5	-	13	-	CAISPGVQETQYF	TGTGCCATCAGTCCCGGGGTCCAAGAGACCCAGTACTTC
TRBV5-1	TRBJ2-7	-	15	TRBD2	CASSLAGTSGLEQYF	TGCGCCAGCAGCTTGGCCGGGACTAGCGGACTCGAGCAGTACTTC
TRBV6-5	TRBJ1-5	-	13	-	CATAVWGNQPQHF	TGTGCCACCGCCGTGTGGGGCAATCAGCCCCAGCATTTT
TRBV19	TRBJ1-5	-	14	-	CASSIQRGDQPQHF	TGTGCCAGTAGTATCCAAAGGGGCGATCAGCCCCAGCATTTT
TRBV5-5	TRBJ2-7	few	13	-	CASSSDYTYEQYF	TGTGCCAGCAGCTCGGACTATACCTACGAGCAGTACTTC
TRBV28	TRBJ2-3	-	16	-	CASSPPRGNRTDTQYF	TGTGCCAGCAGTCCCCCACGGGGGAACCGCACAGATACGCAGTATTTT
TRBV2	TRBJ1-2	-	15	TRBD1	CASSPGTGKNYGYTF	TGTGCCAGCAGTCCCGGGACAGGGAAGAACTATGGCTACACCTTC
TRBV5-4	TRBJ1-4	-	16	TRBD1	CASSLVSGTGNEKLFF	TGTGCCAGCAGCTTGGTCTCCGGGACAGGGAATGAAAAACTGTTTTTT
TRBV7-9	TRBJ1-4	-	16	TRBD1	CASSLAGQGAYEKLFF	TGTGCCAGCAGCTTAGCTGGACAGGGGGCATACGAAAAACTGTTTTTT
TRBV5-1	TRBJ2-5	-	15	TRBD1	CASSRDRGDSQTQYF	TGCGCCAGCAGCCGGGACAGGGGGGATTCCCAGACCCAGTACTTC
TRBV2	TRBJ1-5	few	13	-	CASSSQGNQPQHF	TGTGCCAGCAGTTCGCAGGGGAATCAGCCCCAGCATTTT
TRBV6-1	TRBJ2-1	-	11	-	CASSHANEQFF	TGTGCCAGCAGTCACGCCAATGAGCAGTTCTTC
TRBV4-3	TRBJ2-5	-	18	-	CASSQALVWGMGQETQYF	TGCGCCAGCAGCCAAGCCTTAGTTTGGGGGATGGGGCAAGAGACCCAGTACTTC
TRBV27	TRBJ2-1	-	16	-	CASSLLPAQGGHEQFF	TGTGCCAGCAGTTTATTACCCGCCCAGGGGGGACATGAGCAGTTCTTC
TRBV15	TRBJ2-3	-	15	TRBD1	CATSSGTGETDTQYF	TGTGCCACCTCCTCCGGGACAGGGGAAACAGATACGCAGTATTTT
TRBV5-5	TRBJ2-7	-	14	TRBD1	CASSTTGATYEQYF	TGTGCCAGCAGCACCACAGGGGCCACCTACGAGCAGTACTTC
TRBV18	TRBJ2-7	-	14	-	CASSPGLGGYEQYF	TGTGCCAGCTCACCAGGGTTAGGGGGCTACGAGCAGTACTTC
TRBV5-6	TRBJ1-6	-	13	-	CASLSGGNSPLHF	TGTGCCAGCTTGAGTGGGGGTAATTCACCCCTCCACTTT
TRBV7-2	TRBJ2-3	-	17	TRBD2	CASSLAHSGRGTDTQYF	TGTGCCAGCAGCTTAGCTCATAGCGGGAGGGGGACAGATACGCAGTATTTT
TRBV27	TRBJ2-6	-	15	-	CASSQPGAGANVLTF	TGTGCCAGCAGTCAACCAGGAGCTGGGGCCAACGTCCTGACTTTC
TRBV6-5	TRBJ1-2	-	16	TRBD1	CASSYVIQGVNYGYTF	TGTGCCAGCAGTTACGTCATCCAGGGGGTTAACTATGGCTACACCTTC
TRBV18	TRBJ2-2	-	15	-	CASSHFPRDPGELFF	TGTGCCAGCTCACACTTCCCTCGGGACCCCGGGGAGCTGTTTTTT
TRBV7-2	TRBJ1-5	-	13	-	CASSRNSNQPQHF	TGTGCCAGCAGCCGGAATAGCAATCAGCCCCAGCATTTT
TRBV25-1	TRBJ1-2	-	13	-	CASSDSGDYGYTF	TGTGCCAGCAGTGACTCCGGTGATTATGGCTACACCTTC
TRBV7-9	TRBJ1-6	-	15	-	CASSLGTAGRSPLHF	TGTGCCAGCAGCTTAGGGACAGCTGGTCGGTCACCCCTCCACTTT
TRBV7-2	TRBJ2-3	-	14	TRBD1	CASSHDRGVDTQYF	TGTGCCAGCAGCCATGACAGGGGGGTAGATACGCAGTATTTT
TRBV4-3	TRBJ2-6	-	17	-	CASSQALDSSGANVLTF	TGCGCCAGCAGCCAAGCTCTGGACAGCTCTGGGGCCAACGTCCTGACTTTC
TRBV7-3	TRBJ2-3	-	16	TRBD2	CASSSRNGGSTDTQYF	TGTGCCAGCAGTTCTAGAAACGGGGGGTCCACAGATACGCAGTATTTT
TRBV27	TRBJ2-1	-	16	-	CASIPTKVLAYGEQFF	TGTGCCAGCATTCCCACCAAGGTACTAGCATACGGTGAGCAGTTCTTC
TRBV28	TRBJ1-1	-	20	-	CASSPPSKTGFNLWNTEAFF	TGTGCCAGCAGTCCCCCTTCGAAGACAGGATTTAATTTATGGAACACTGAAGCTTTCTTT
TRBV7-9	TRBJ1-1	-	16	TRBD1	CASSDLQGRGNTEAFF	TGTGCCAGCAGCGACCTACAGGGGAGGGGGAACACTGAAGCTTTCTTT
TRBV11-3	TRBJ2-3	-	15	-	CASSLGGASTDTQYF	TGTGCCAGCAGCTTGGGGGGCGCTAGCACAGATACGCAGTATTTT
TRBV5-8	TRBJ2-1	-	15	-	CASSFGVLQYNEQFF	TGTGCCAGCAGCTTCGGAGTGCTCCAGTACAATGAGCAGTTCTTC
TRBV6-5	TRBJ2-3	-	14	-	CASSYSRDSGRIYF	TGTGCCAGCAGTTACTCGAGGGACAGCGGGCGGATTTATTTT
TRBV5-1	TRBJ2-1	-	15	TRBD2	CASSLLAGAYNEQFF	TGCGCCAGCAGCCTTCTAGCGGGGGCCTACAATGAGCAGTTCTTC
TRBV19	TRBJ2-1	-	18	-	CASSIGARDRFRLNEQFF	TGTGCCAGTAGTATAGGCGCCCGGGACCGTTTTAGGCTAAATGAGCAGTTCTTC
TRBV7-9	TRBJ1-4	-	14	-	CASSLGTSNEKLFF	TGTGCCAGCAGCTTGGGGACATCTAATGAAAAACTGTTTTTT
TRBV19	TRBJ1-5	once	14	-	CASSPFQVEQPQHF	TGTGCCAGTAGTCCGTTTCAGGTGGAACAGCCCCAGCATTTT
TRBV19	TRBJ1-2	-	15	TRBD1	CASSIRTGANYGYTF	TGTGCCAGTAGTATCCGAACAGGGGCCAACTATGGCTACACCTTC